Listed below are T cell receptor beta chains from one sample, sequenced in a study of beta chain features in type 1 diabetes. Using immunoSEQ multiplex PCR, the repertoire was profiled, and TCRdb retains in-frame clones only, with some absent. The data show about 320,000 clones, with approximately 15% seen just once and approximately 6.7% held by the top ten. Sequenced: central memory CD4+ T cells from blood. The receptors come from a man aged 25 to 40 in good health. CDR3s include the opening cysteine and the closing phenylalanine or tryptophan. Fields, in order: CDR3 length, J gene, clone size, V gene, D gene, CDR3 protein, CDR3 DNA. The D gene is left open where the match is weak. Clone size appears in some rows only: once, few, many, or a class for an expanded clone.

15 TRBJ1-1 few TRBV25-1 . CASSDPAGGDTEAFF TGTGCCAGCAGTGACCCTGCAGGCGGCGACACTGAAGCTTTCTTT
16 TRBJ2-1 few TRBV13 . CASTEWGAGKYNEQFF TGTGCCAGCACCGAGTGGGGGGCTGGTAAGTACAATGAGCAGTTCTTC
15 TRBJ1-2 few TRBV6-6 TRBD1 CASSKDRGVLGGYTF TGTGCCAGCAGCAAGGACAGGGGCGTTTTAGGTGGCTACACCTTC
15 TRBJ2-5 . TRBV4-1 . CASSRAGQLTETQYF TGCGCCAGCAGCCGAGCAGGACAGCTAACGGAGACCCAGTACTTC
14 TRBJ1-2 few TRBV7-2 TRBD1 CASSLDPTGYGYTF TGTGCCAGCAGCTTAGATCCGACAGGGTATGGCTACACCTTC
15 TRBJ2-7 many TRBV9 . CASSVGGGPVDEQYF TGTGCCAGCAGCGTAGGTGGAGGGCCCGTGGACGAGCAGTACTTC
15 TRBJ1-2 . TRBV6-5 . CASSYSYTANYGYTF TGTGCCAGCAGTTACTCGTATACGGCTAACTATGGCTACACCTTC
15 TRBJ1-1 . TRBV7-9 . CASSPQGGVNTEAFF TGTGCCAGCAGCCCCCAGGGAGGAGTGAACACTGAAGCTTTCTTT
16 TRBJ2-7 few TRBV7-2 TRBD1 CASSLSRDRGAYEQYF TGTGCCAGCAGCTTGTCCCGGGACAGGGGGGCGTACGAGCAGTACTTC
13 TRBJ2-5 few TRBV5-1 . CASSGSLQETQYF TGCGCCAGCAGCGGCAGTCTACAAGAGACCCAGTACTTC
15 TRBJ2-7 . TRBV5-4 TRBD1 CASSLGGTVVYEQYF TGTGCCAGCAGCTTGGGAGGGACAGTAGTCTACGAGCAGTACTTC
16 TRBJ2-5 many TRBV10-1 TRBD2 CASSESTPGLRETQYF TGCGCCAGCAGTGAGTCGACACCGGGACTAAGGGAGACCCAGTACTTC
15 TRBJ2-2 many TRBV7-9 . CASTLTMGPPGELFF TGTGCCAGCACCTTGACCATGGGTCCCCCCGGGGAGCTGTTTTTT
13 TRBJ2-7 . TRBV5-1 . CASSRSEGGEQYF TGCGCCAGCAGCCGCTCAGAGGGGGGCGAGCAGTACTTC
11 TRBJ2-5 many TRBV27 . CASRQQETQYF TGTGCCAGCAGGCAACAAGAGACCCAGTACTTC
15 TRBJ1-3 many TRBV19 . CASSRPRRSGNTIYF TGTGCCAGTAGCAGACCTCGACGCTCTGGAAACACCATATATTTT
15 TRBJ1-6 few TRBV5-5 . CASSLGYTGGAPLHF TGTGCCAGCAGCTTGGGATATACAGGAGGGGCACCCCTCCACTTT
15 TRBJ1-3 few TRBV5-1 . CASSLPDTSGNTIYF TGCGCCAGCAGCTTACCGGATACCTCTGGAAACACCATATATTTT
12 TRBJ2-3 few TRBV19 . CASSPRTDTQYF TGTGCCAGTAGTCCTAGGACAGATACGCAGTATTTT
13 TRBJ2-4 once TRBV4-2 . CASSQDTGGGSYF TGTGCCAGCAGCCAAGATACCGGTGGTGGGTCGTACTTC
17 TRBJ1-2 . TRBV12-5 . CASGLAIGRGPNYGYTF TGTGCTAGTGGTTTGGCCATAGGTCGGGGGCCCAACTATGGCTACACCTTC
13 TRBJ2-2 . TRBV18 . CASFRRNTGELFF TGTGCCAGCTTCAGGCGGAACACCGGGGAGCTGTTTTTT
16 TRBJ2-6 few TRBV7-2 TRBD1 CASSWTGLTGANVLTF TGTGCCAGCAGCTGGACAGGGCTGACTGGGGCCAACGTCCTGACTTTC
14 TRBJ1-1 few TRBV5-4 . CASSLGLQGDEAFF TGTGCCAGCAGCTTGGGTTTACAGGGAGACGAAGCTTTCTTT
14 TRBJ2-1 few TRBV5-4 TRBD2 CASSLPGGYNEQFF TGTGCCAGCAGCTTGCCCGGGGGGTACAATGAGCAGTTCTTC
13 TRBJ2-3 many TRBV2 . CASSGLIVDTQYF TGTGCCAGCAGTGGACTAATTGTAGATACGCAGTATTTT
12 TRBJ2-3 many TRBV7-9 . CASSWVGDTQYF TGTGCCAGCAGCTGGGTCGGGGATACGCAGTATTTT
14 TRBJ1-4 few TRBV19 . CASSRTDSNEKLFF TGTGCCAGTAGTAGAACAGATAGCAATGAAAAACTGTTTTTT
16 TRBJ2-7 once TRBV9 . CASSQASRIPLYEQYF TGTGCCAGCAGCCAAGCATCGCGGATCCCCCTCTACGAGCAGTACTTC
16 TRBJ2-1 . TRBV9 . CASSVGSELLGNEQFF TGTGCCAGCAGCGTAGGGTCTGAGTTACTTGGCAATGAGCAGTTCTTC
12 TRBJ2-3 few TRBV7-3 . CASSPNTDTQYF TGTGCCAGCAGCCCAAACACAGATACGCAGTATTTT
14 TRBJ2-3 . TRBV9 . CASSVAGRPDTQYF TGTGCCAGCAGCGTAGCTGGGCGCCCAGATACGCAGTATTTT
15 TRBJ1-1 . TRBV18 . CASSPQGAVLTEAFF TGTGCCAGCTCACCACAGGGCGCGGTTCTCACTGAAGCTTTCTTT
13 TRBJ2-7 . TRBV6-5 . CASLSKSSYEQYF TGTGCCAGCCTTTCAAAGAGCTCCTACGAGCAGTACTTC
15 TRBJ1-2 few TRBV5-4 . CASSPFGRVIYGYTF TGTGCCAGCAGCCCGTTCGGGCGTGTCATCTATGGCTACACCTTC
15 TRBJ1-2 . TRBV6-6 . CASSPNLDSYYGYTF TGTGCCAGCTCCCCTAACCTTGACAGCTACTATGGCTACACCTTC
11 TRBJ2-1 many TRBV25-1 . CASSGVSEQFF TGTGCCAGCAGTGGGGTTAGTGAGCAGTTCTTC
14 TRBJ2-3 . TRBV6-1 TRBD1 CAARQGDRTDTQYF TGTGCCGCCCGACAGGGGGATCGCACAGATACGCAGTATTTT
15 TRBJ2-7 . TRBV11-2 . CASSSYVGTGNEQYF TGTGCCAGCAGCTCATACGTGGGGACCGGGAACGAGCAGTACTTC
16 TRBJ2-7 few TRBV14 TRBD1 CASSQTGTGFSYEQYF TGTGCCAGCAGCCAGACCGGGACAGGGTTCTCCTACGAGCAGTACTTC
15 TRBJ2-5 few TRBV14 . CASSQDLGFLGTQYF TGTGCCAGCAGCCAAGATCTTGGGTTCTTAGGGACCCAGTACTTC
14 TRBJ2-5 few TRBV7-2 . CASSLAQGRETQYF TGTGCCAGCAGCTTAGCGCAGGGCCGAGAGACCCAGTACTTC
18 TRBJ1-5 few TRBV5-4 . CASSLEPGIGPSNQPQHF TGTGCCAGCAGCTTGGAACCAGGGATAGGGCCCAGCAATCAGCCCCAGCATTTT
11 TRBJ2-1 many TRBV7-2 . CASSLGQKQFF TGTGCCAGCAGCTTAGGACAGAAGCAGTTCTTC
15 TRBJ2-1 once TRBV18 TRBD2 CASSPWGGGTDEQFF TGTGCCAGCTCACCATGGGGGGGAGGTACGGATGAGCAGTTCTTC